This TCR beta chain came from a study of T-cell reconstitution after alpha-beta-depleted transplantation in children. General study results and limits: Surviving recipient T cells and thymic progenitors accounted for the high day-60 TCRbeta diversity observed in some patients. As was reported, about two months after transplant, alpha-beta T cells came from several hundred expanded graft clones. It was newly produced T cells that mostly accounted for T-cell counts and diversity one year after transplant.

CDR3 length equals 13 residues. Germline assignment: CDR1 DFQATT and CDR2 SNEGSKA (reference sequence). V shed 4 bases and J shed 8 bases, with 14 bases lying between them. Worth noting for this clonotype: Its antigen is unknown.

A library of TCRbeta sequences, prepared with unique molecular identifiers, was generated. Using its own MiXCR run on the PCR reads, TCRdb lists one record per CDR3 protein. The sample gives about 500,000 distinct CDR3 sequences, over 10% of which show up once; 11% to 15% is in the top ten. This TCR came from a female patient aged 2-9 years who had a stem cell transplant for aplastic anemia, so the T cells may come from the graft donor. This chain uses TRBV20-1 with TRBJ1-4; unclear D gene. The sample was PBMCs, mostly from graft donor cells, taken 180 days after TCRalphabeta/CD19-depleted stem cell transplant. The DNA of the CDR3 is TGCAGTGCTATCCGGGGTCGTGGGGAAAAACTGTTTTTT. Translating it yields CSAIRGRGEKLFF.